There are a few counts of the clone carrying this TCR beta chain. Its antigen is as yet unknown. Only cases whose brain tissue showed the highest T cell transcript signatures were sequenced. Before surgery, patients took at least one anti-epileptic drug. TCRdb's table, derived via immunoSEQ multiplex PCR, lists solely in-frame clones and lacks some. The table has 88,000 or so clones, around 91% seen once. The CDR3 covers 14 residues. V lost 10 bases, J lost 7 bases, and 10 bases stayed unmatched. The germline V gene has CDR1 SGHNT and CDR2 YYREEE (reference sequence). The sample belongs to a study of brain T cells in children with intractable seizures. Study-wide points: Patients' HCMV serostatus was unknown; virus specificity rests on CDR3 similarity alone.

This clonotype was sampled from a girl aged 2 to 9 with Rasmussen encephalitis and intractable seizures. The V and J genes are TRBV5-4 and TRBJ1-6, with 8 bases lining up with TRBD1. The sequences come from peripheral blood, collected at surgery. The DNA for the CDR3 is TGTGCCTGGGGACAGGTGGGCCCAAATTCACCCCTCCACTTT. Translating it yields CAWGQVGPNSPLHF.